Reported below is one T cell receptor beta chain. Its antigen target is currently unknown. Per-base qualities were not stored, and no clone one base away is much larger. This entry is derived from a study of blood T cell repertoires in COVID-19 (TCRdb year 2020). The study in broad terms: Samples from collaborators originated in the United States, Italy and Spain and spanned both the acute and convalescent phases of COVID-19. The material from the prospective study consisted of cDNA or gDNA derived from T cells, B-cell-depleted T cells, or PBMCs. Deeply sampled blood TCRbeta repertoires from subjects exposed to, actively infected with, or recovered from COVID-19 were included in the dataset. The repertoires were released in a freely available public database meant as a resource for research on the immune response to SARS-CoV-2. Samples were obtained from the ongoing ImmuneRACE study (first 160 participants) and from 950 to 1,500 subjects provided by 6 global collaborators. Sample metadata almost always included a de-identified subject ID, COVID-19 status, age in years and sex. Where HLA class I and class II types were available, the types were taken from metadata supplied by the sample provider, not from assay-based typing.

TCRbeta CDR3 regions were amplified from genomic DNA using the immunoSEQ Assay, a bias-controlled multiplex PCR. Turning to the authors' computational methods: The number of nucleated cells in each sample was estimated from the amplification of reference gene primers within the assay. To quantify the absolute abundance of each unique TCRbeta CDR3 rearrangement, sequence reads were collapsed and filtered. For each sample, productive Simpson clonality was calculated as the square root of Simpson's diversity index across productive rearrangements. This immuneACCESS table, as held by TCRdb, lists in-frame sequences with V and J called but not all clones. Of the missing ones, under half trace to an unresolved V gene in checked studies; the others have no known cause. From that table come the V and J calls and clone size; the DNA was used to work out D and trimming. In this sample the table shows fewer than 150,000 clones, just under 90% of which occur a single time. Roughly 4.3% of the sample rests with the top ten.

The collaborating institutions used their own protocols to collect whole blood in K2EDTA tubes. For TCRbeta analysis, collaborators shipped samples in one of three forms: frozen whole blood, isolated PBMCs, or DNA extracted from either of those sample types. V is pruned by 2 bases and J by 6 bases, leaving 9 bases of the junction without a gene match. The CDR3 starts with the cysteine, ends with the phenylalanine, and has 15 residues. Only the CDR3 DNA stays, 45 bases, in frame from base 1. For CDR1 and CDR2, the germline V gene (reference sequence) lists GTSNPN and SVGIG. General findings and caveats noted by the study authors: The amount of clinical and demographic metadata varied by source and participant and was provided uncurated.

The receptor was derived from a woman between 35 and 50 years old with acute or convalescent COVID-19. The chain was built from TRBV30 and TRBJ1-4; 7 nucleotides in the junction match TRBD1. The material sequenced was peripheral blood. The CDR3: CAWSTTGFEYEKLFF. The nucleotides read TGTGCCTGGAGTACGACAGGGTTCGAATATGAAAAACTGTTTTTT.